The present TCR beta chain was sequenced within a study of T cell changes during pregnancy in multiple sclerosis. Measured with immunoSEQ multiplex PCR; TCRdb has only the in-frame clones, and not every one. This sample carries approximately 85,000 clones, less than 95% of them seen once, and the ten largest clones take approximately 2.4%. CDR1 is SGHRS, CDR2 YFSETQ, per germline. V dropped 6 bases and J dropped 1; count of bases not matched to a gene: 19. This CDR3 has 19 residues. The source was peripheral blood, collected in the third trimester of pregnancy. The genes are TRBV5-1 and TRBJ1-1; 9 nucleotides agree with TRBD1. The TCR sequence derives from a female donor with multiple sclerosis, enrolled in a pregnancy study. The CDR3 nucleotides are TGCGCCAGCAACCGGGACAGGGTGAGGAGTCGGAAATGGAACACTGAAGCTTTCTTT. The encoded protein is CASNRDRVRSRKWNTEAFF.